Presented here are 10 T cell receptor beta chains from one specimen sequenced in a study of T-cell reconstitution after alpha-beta-depleted transplantation in children. The authors prepared the TCRbeta library with unique molecular identifiers. A single record per CDR3 protein comes from TCRdb applying MiXCR to the PCR reads. Here the sample spans fewer than 1 million distinct CDR3 sequences, roughly 15% being singletons. Sequenced here: PBMCs, mostly from graft donor cells, sampled 360 days after TCRalphabeta/CD19-depleted stem cell transplant. The receptors derive from a male patient under 18 who had a stem cell transplant for acute lymphoblastic leukemia, so the T cells may come from the graft donor.

This chain joins TRBV12-3 or TRBV12-4 and TRBJ2-7, with 11 bases lining up with TRBD1. V lost 1 base and J lost 0; bases outside the gene matches: 8. CDR3 length equals 18 residues. The CDR3 coding sequence is TGTGCCAGCAGTTTAGGGGACAGGGGGACGGGGCCCTCCTACGAGCAGTACTTC. Translation gives CASSLGDRGTGPSYEQYF.

V gene TRBV7-6 combines with J gene TRBJ2-7; 10 positions agree with TRBD2. Germline assignment: CDR1 SGHVS and CDR2 FNYEAQ. CDR3 length: 16 amino acids. V dropped 0 bases and J dropped 0; count of bases not matched to a gene: 2. The CDR3 sequence is CASSLATSGPSYEQYF. DNA for the CDR3: TGTGCCAGCAGCTTAGCGACTAGCGGGCCCTCCTACGAGCAGTACTTC.

This chain joins TRBV14 and TRBJ2-1, with 8 bases identical to TRBD1. This CDR3 has 16 amino acids. Germline V CDR1 and CDR2: SGHDN, FVKESK. The junction had 5 bases not matched to a gene; V was cut back by 1 base and J by 3 bases. CDR3 in amino acids: CASSQGRQGFYNEQFF. DNA for the CDR3: TGTGCCAGCAGCCAAGGTCGACAGGGGTTCTACAATGAGCAGTTCTTC.

The table lists this clonotype with a few counts. The CDR3 protein is CSARDLRSSYNSPLHF. As DNA, the CDR3 is TGCAGTGCTAGAGATCTGCGCAGCTCCTATAATTCACCCCTCCACTTT. The rearrangement joins TRBV20-1 to TRBJ1-6; D is unresolved. The CDR3 is made up of 16 amino acids. Germline-derived CDR1 and CDR2 are DFQATT and SNEGSKA (reference sequence). The V and J ends lost 0 bases and 0 bases respectively, with 9 bases between them.

This clonotype was recorded a few times. In nucleotides, the CDR3 is TGTGCCAGCAGCCCCCCAGTTTTTAGCAGTAGTGGGCGGGCTGAAGCTTTCTTT. Translation gives CASSPPVFSSSGRAEAFF. The rearrangement joins TRBV4-2 to TRBJ1-1; D unresolved. Germline CDR1 is LGHNA and CDR2 is YNFKEQ. The CDR3 is 18 residues long. V lost 4 bases and J 6 bases, leaving 27 bases between the germline ends.

J is TRBJ2-4 and V is TRBV24-1, with TRBD2 identical over 10 bases. The CDR3 spans 22 residues. Per germline, CDR1 KGHDR and CDR2 SFDVKD. The ends lost 1 base at V and 0 bases at J; junction bases unmatched: 17. The CDR3 sequence: CATSDFLSPSGRFHQAKNIQYF. In nucleotides, the CDR3 is TGTGCCACCAGTGATTTTCTAAGTCCTAGCGGGAGATTTCACCAAGCCAAAAACATTCAGTACTTC.

J is TRBJ2-5 and V is TRBV15; TRBD2 agrees at 7 bases. V lost 5 bases, J lost 5 bases, and 17 bases stayed unmatched. CDR3 length: 17 amino acids. Per the germline V gene, CDR1 is LNHNV and CDR2 is YYDKDF (reference sequence). Here the CDR3 DNA reads TGTGCCACCAGCGCCGTATGGCAGCGGGAATTGATGGAGACCCAGTACTTC. As protein: CATSAVWQRELMETQYF.

The chain is built from TRBV11-2 and TRBJ2-1; D is perhaps TRBD2 (6 bases). This CDR3 comprises 16 residues. Trimming left V 1 base short and J 6 bases short, with 16 bases between. Germline CDR1 SGHAT, CDR2 FQNNGV. The CDR3 DNA reads TGTGCCAGCAGCTTAGTTTTGGGAGGACTCGTCAATGAGCAGTTCTTC. This codes for CASSLVLGGLVNEQFF.

The chain joins TRBV27 to TRBJ1-6; possible D gene TRBD1, 5 bases. The length of the CDR3 is 14 residues. Trimming took 4 bases from V and 8 from J, leaving 12 bases between them. Germline values: CDR1 MNHEY, CDR2 SMNVEV (reference sequence). The CDR3 here is CASSYGGTHSPLHF. As DNA, the CDR3 is TGTGCCAGCAGTTATGGGGGTACGCATTCACCCCTCCACTTT.

The rearrangement links TRBV7-9 to TRBJ1-4; D is ambiguous. V dropped 3 bases and J dropped 5 bases, with 10 bases sitting between them. The germline V gene encodes CDR1 SEHNR and CDR2 FQNEAQ (reference sequence). The CDR3 is 14 residues long. The CDR3 sequence: CASSFWGRNEKLFF. In DNA form, the CDR3 reads TGTGCCAGCAGCTTCTGGGGAAGAAATGAAAAACTGTTTTTT. Full variable domain (outside the CDR3, taken from reference TRBV7-9 and TRBJ1-4): DTGVSQNPRHKITKRGQNVTFRCDPISEHNRLYWYRQTLGQGPEFLTYFQNEAQLEKSRLLSDRFSAERPKGSFSTLEIQRTEQGDSAMYLCASSFWGRNEKLFFGSGTQLSVL.